This T cell receptor beta chain emerged from a study of cytomegalovirus exposure and HLA in healthy donors. The study, taken as a whole, reports: Accurate prediction of HLA-A and HLA-B alleles (for most subjects) was reportedly achieved from TCR beta sequences.

V dropped 3 bases and J dropped 8 bases, with 14 bases sitting between them. CDR1 SQVTM and CDR2 ANQGSEA come from the germline V gene. The CDR3 sequence is 14 residues long. In regard to this clone: Antigen unknown. This specimen includes other DNA sequences encoding the same CDR3.

With 60 Vbeta and 13 Jbeta primers, the PCR was carried out. TCRdb's copy holds only in-frame clones and misses some; the assay was immunoSEQ multiplex PCR. The sample carries roughly 110,000 clones, about 64% recorded once. Sequencing was done on a sample of PBMCs. The genes are TRBV29-1 and TRBJ1-6; a weak D match, TRBD1 (5 bases). This TCR was recovered from a man aged 18 to 30 in good health and CMV-seropositive. The chain's CDR3 is CSVEGTTLHSPLHF. CDR3 DNA sequence: TGCAGCGTTGAGGGGACTACTTTGCATTCACCCCTCCACTTT.